The next 25 T cell receptor beta chains were all read from a single sample in a study of CD8+ T cells in alopecia areata. Isolated RNA was reverse transcribed into cDNA used as the sequencing template. The assay was immunoSEQ multiplex PCR, and TCRdb's table has in-frame clones only and misses some. This table has 80,000 to 100,000 clones, 41% appearing once. The sequenced material came from CD4+ T cells sorted from blood. The receptor set was obtained from a human donor with alopecia areata.

The CDR3 sequence is CASSQQTGGIQYF. The DNA of the CDR3 is TGTGCCAGCAGCCAACAAACGGGAGGGATTCAGTACTTC. The chain recombines TRBV14 with TRBJ2-4, with 8 nucleotides matching TRBD2. The CDR3 spans 13 residues. Unmatched junction bases numbered 4, after V lost 2 bases and J lost 10 bases. In germline, CDR1 is SGHDN, CDR2 FVKESK.

The chain is built from TRBV15 and TRBJ1-5, with unresolved D. The length of the CDR3 is 16 residues. Trimming shortened V by 3 bases and J by 3 bases, and 15 bases separated the two germline ends. CDR1 is LNHNV and CDR2 is YYDKDF in the germline V gene (reference sequence). CDR3 in amino acids: CATSSARTLNNQPQHF. The CDR3 bases are TGTGCCACCAGCAGTGCCCGGACTCTGAACAATCAGCCCCAGCATTTT.

V is TRBV5-4 and J is TRBJ2-5; 8 nucleotides match TRBD2. In germline, CDR1 is SGHNT, CDR2 YYREEE (reference sequence). The V gene end was trimmed by 1 base and the J gene end by 2 bases; junction bases not matched to a gene: 4. The CDR3 has 15 amino acids. CDR3 coding DNA: TGTGCCAGCAGCTTGAGGCTAGCGGGTCAAGAGACCCAGTACTTC. Translation gives CASSLRLAGQETQYF.

The table lists this clone with a few counts. This chain joins TRBV19 and TRBJ1-5; 8 bases fit TRBD1. CDR3 length equals 14 residues. V shed 6 bases, J shed 2 bases, and the junction held 3 bases outside the gene matches. The germline V gene has CDR1 LNHDA and CDR2 SQIVND (reference sequence). Written as DNA, the CDR3 is TGTGCCAGTAGGATGACAGGGGGCAATCAGCCCCAGCATTTT. Amino acid sequence: CASRMTGGNQPQHF. Combining the CDR3 with reference TRBV19 and TRBJ1-5 gives the whole variable domain DGGITQSPKYLFRKEGQNVTLSCEQNLNHDAMYWYRQDPGQGLRLIYYSQIVNDFQKGDIAEGYSVSREKKESFPLTVTSAQKNPTAFYLCASRMTGGNQPQHFGDGTRLSIL.

The chain recombines TRBV19 with TRBJ2-5; D uncertain. V shed 5 bases and J shed 7 bases, with 11 bases lying between them. The CDR3 loop spans 12 amino acids. Germline CDR1 is LNHDA and CDR2 is SQIVND (reference sequence). The DNA of the CDR3 is TGTGCCAGTAGTTCGGGCGGAAGGACCCAGTACTTC. It yields the protein CASSSGGRTQYF. Full variable domain (rest looked up from reference TRBV19 and TRBJ2-5): DGGITQSPKYLFRKEGQNVTLSCEQNLNHDAMYWYRQDPGQGLRLIYYSQIVNDFQKGDIAEGYSVSREKKESFPLTVTSAQKNPTAFYLCASSSGGRTQYFGPGTRLLVL.

The V call is TRBV6-5, the J call TRBJ2-7; TRBD1 agrees at 7 bases. V shed 0 bases and J 2 bases; nucleotides not matched to a gene: 4. The CDR3 has 15 residues. Germline V gene lookup returns CDR1 MNHEY and CDR2 SVGAGI. The chain's CDR3 is CASSYSTGPPYEQYF. The DNA for the CDR3 is TGTGCCAGCAGTTACTCGACAGGGCCCCCCTACGAGCAGTACTTC.

The chain has TRBV6-1 and TRBJ1-1; D is perhaps TRBD1 (5 bases). The V and J ends lost 7 bases and 3 bases respectively, with 9 bases between them. Germline assignment: CDR1 MNHNS and CDR2 SASEGT. The CDR3 runs 12 residues. The CDR3 spells CASIRTYTEAFF. CDR3 in DNA: TGTGCCAGCATTCGGACATACACTGAAGCTTTCTTT.

V gene TRBV11-2 combines with J gene TRBJ2-1; D is perhaps TRBD1 (7 bases). The ends were cut back, 3 bases at V and 10 bases at J, with 13 bases in the middle. The germline gives CDR1 SGHAT, CDR2 FQNNGV. The CDR3 sequence is 13 residues long. The CDR3 DNA reads TGTGCCAGCAGCTTGGAGGGGGCGGCCGAGCAGTTCTTC. Amino acid sequence: CASSLEGAAEQFF.

The V and J genes are TRBV18 and TRBJ1-1, with D possibly TRBD1 on 5 matching bases. The length of the CDR3 is 14 residues. V was cut by 1 base and J by 5 bases, with 11 bases left in between. From germline, CDR1 is KGHSH and CDR2 LQKENI. CDR3 in DNA: TGTGCCAGCTCACCACGAGGCAAGGGGACTGAAGCTTTCTTT. Translating it yields CASSPRGKGTEAFF.

This clone was observed a few times. The chain carries TRBV28 and TRBJ2-1; TRBD2 might be the D (6 bases). The CDR3 runs 16 residues. Looked up from germline, CDR1 is MDHEN and CDR2 is SYDVKM. V shed 4 bases and J shed 6 bases, with 19 bases lying between them. The CDR3 spells CASSSYRDWSVNEQFF. The CDR3, as DNA: TGTGCCAGCAGTTCTTACCGGGACTGGAGCGTCAATGAGCAGTTCTTC.

The chain carries TRBV30 and TRBJ2-5, with 7 positions matching TRBD2. Germline V gene data show CDR1 as GTSNPN and CDR2 as SVGIG (reference sequence). After removal of 1 base from V and 2 bases from J, the junction contained 13 bases not matched to a gene. The CDR3 length is 17 residues. The CDR3 loop is CAWSALSGSGEQETQYF. Here the CDR3 DNA reads TGTGCCTGGAGTGCCCTCTCAGGGAGCGGGGAGCAAGAGACCCAGTACTTC.

This clone was seen more than once but under ten times. J is TRBJ2-1 and V is TRBV6-6; 12 nucleotides match TRBD2. This CDR3 is built from 14 residues. V shed 7 bases and J 9 bases; nucleotides not matched to a gene: 7. Germline V lookup: CDR1 MNHNY, CDR2 SVGAGI (reference sequence). The CDR3 region has the DNA TGTGCCAGCATCCTAGCGGGGGGGCAAGGTGAGCAGTTCTTC. Translating gives CASILAGGQGEQFF.

This chain connects TRBV11-2 to TRBJ2-1; TRBD1 agrees at 9 bases. Germline-derived CDR1 and CDR2 are SGHAT and FQNNGV. With V trimmed by 2 bases and J by 9 bases, 8 bases remained unmatched. The CDR3 runs to 15 residues. CDR3 in amino acids: CASSLRDRVWGEQFF. CDR3 bases: TGTGCCAGCAGCTTACGGGACAGGGTATGGGGTGAGCAGTTCTTC.

The chain uses TRBV10-2 and TRBJ1-2; 8 bases fit TRBD1. V dropped 3 bases and J dropped 8; count of bases not matched to a gene: 5. The V gene's germline CDR1 is WSHSY and CDR2 SAAADI. There are 13 residues in the CDR3. The CDR3 sequence is CASSDSRQGGYTF. Here the CDR3 DNA reads TGCGCCAGCAGTGATTCCAGACAGGGGGGCTACACCTTC.

The chain recombines TRBV29-1 with TRBJ2-1, with no clear D. Germline assignment: CDR1 SQVTM and CDR2 ANQGSEA. The germline V and J ends were trimmed by 7 bases and 4 bases, with 8 bases remaining between them. This CDR3 spans 11 amino acids. In DNA, the CDR3 is TGCAGCGCGGGCTTTTACAATGAGCAGTTCTTC. Translating it yields CSAGFYNEQFF.

The rearrangement links TRBV5-6 to TRBJ2-1; TRBD2 is a possible D gene (5 bases). V dropped 1 base and J dropped 5 bases, with 10 bases sitting between them. The CDR3 consists of 14 residues. CDR1 and CDR2 from the germline V gene are SGHDT and YYEEEE. The CDR3 sequence: CASSLSTRNNEQFF. CDR3 coding DNA: TGTGCCAGCAGCTTGAGTACTAGAAACAATGAGCAGTTCTTC.

This clone has only a few counts. The J gene is TRBJ1-1, the V gene TRBV5-1; unclear D gene. V was trimmed by 2 bases and J by 1 base, leaving 6 bases between them. Germline V gene sequence: CDR1 SGHRS, CDR2 YFSETQ. This CDR3 region has 13 residues. The CDR3 reads CASSFAENTEAFF. CDR3 bases: TGCGCCAGCAGCTTCGCAGAGAACACTGAAGCTTTCTTT.

The chain links TRBV9 to TRBJ2-7, with D maybe TRBD2 (5 bases). The V and J ends lost 0 bases and 2 bases respectively, with 9 bases between them. CDR3 length: 14 amino acids. Germline CDR1 and CDR2: SGDLS and YYNGEE. Here the CDR3 DNA reads TGTGCCAGCAGCGTAGACCCTAGCCCCTACGAGCAGTACTTC. It specifies CASSVDPSPYEQYF. The entire variable domain, with the rest obtained from reference TRBV9 and TRBJ2-7, is as follows: DSGVTQTPKHLITATGQRVTLRCSPRSGDLSVYWYQQSLDQGLQFLIQYYNGEERAKGNILERFSAQQFPDLHSELNLSSLELGDSALYFCASSVDPSPYEQYFGPGTRLTVT.

V and J are TRBV6-5 and TRBJ2-5, with TRBD1 matching 8 bases. The CDR3 contains 13 residues. From germline, CDR1 is MNHEY and CDR2 SVGAGI. V lost 8 bases, J lost 6 bases, and 8 bases stayed unmatched. CDR3 region: CASRGQGSKTQYF. As DNA, the CDR3 is TGTGCCAGCCGAGGACAGGGTTCGAAGACCCAGTACTTC.

The CDR3 DNA is TGTGCCAGCTCACCGAGTAGCGCGTACACAGATACGCAGTATTTT. Protein: CASSPSSAYTDTQYF. The genes are TRBV18 and TRBJ2-3; D may be TRBD2 (5 bases). This CDR3 spans 15 amino acids. With 3 bases removed from V and 2 bases from J, the gap between germline ends came to 12 bases. Germline values: CDR1 KGHSH, CDR2 LQKENI.

This clone was found a few times. This chain joins TRBV18 and TRBJ2-7; D gene unclear. The CDR3 sequence is 14 residues long. With 3 bases removed from V and 3 bases from J, the gap between germline ends came to 12 bases. Germline loops: CDR1 KGHSH, CDR2 LQKENI. Written as DNA, the CDR3 is TGTGCCAGCTCACCCCGCAAGGACGGCTACGAGCAGTACTTC. Its translation: CASSPRKDGYEQYF.

The chain combines TRBV7-2 with TRBJ2-3; TRBD2 matches at 13 bases. The CDR3 spans 16 residues. In germline, CDR1 is SGHTA, CDR2 FQGNSA. The ends lost 5 bases at V and 7 bases at J; junction bases unmatched: 9. CDR3 sequence (DNA): TGTGCCAGCAGCAGAACTAGCGGGAGGGTTGGGAATACGCAGTATTTT. Residues: CASSRTSGRVGNTQYF.

The chain has TRBV28 and TRBJ1-5; no clear D. Trimming removed 7 bases from V and 5 bases from J, with 12 bases in between. The CDR3 sequence is 13 residues long. Germline-derived CDR1 and CDR2 are MDHEN and SYDVKM. As DNA, the CDR3 is TGTGCCAGCATGTATAGGAGCGATCAGCCCCAGCATTTT. Translated, it gives CASMYRSDQPQHF. The variable domain in full, completed from reference TRBV28 and TRBJ1-5, reads DVKVTQSSRYLVKRTGEKVFLECVQDMDHENMFWYRQDPGLGLRLIYFSYDVKMKEKGDIPEGYSVSREKKERFSLILESASTNQTSMYLCASMYRSDQPQHFGDGTRLSIL.

The rearrangement joins TRBV5-1 to TRBJ2-3; D remains unclear. The CDR3 extends over 13 amino acids. With 4 bases removed from V and 6 bases from J, the gap between germline ends came to 12 bases. Germline lookup yields CDR1 SGHRS and CDR2 YFSETQ. CDR3 in amino acids: CASSDARGDTQYF. CDR3 nucleotide sequence: TGCGCCAGCAGCGACGCGCGTGGGGATACGCAGTATTTT.

Only a few counts were recorded for this clone. The chain combines TRBV5-4 with TRBJ2-5; 8 nucleotides align to TRBD2. Germline CDR1 is SGHNT and CDR2 is YYREEE (reference sequence). This CDR3 has 15 amino acids. Unmatched junction bases numbered 7, after V lost 4 bases and J lost 2 bases. CDR3 in amino acids: CASSKGSSGQETQYF. The CDR3 DNA reads as TGTGCCAGCAGCAAGGGGTCTAGCGGGCAAGAGACCCAGTACTTC.